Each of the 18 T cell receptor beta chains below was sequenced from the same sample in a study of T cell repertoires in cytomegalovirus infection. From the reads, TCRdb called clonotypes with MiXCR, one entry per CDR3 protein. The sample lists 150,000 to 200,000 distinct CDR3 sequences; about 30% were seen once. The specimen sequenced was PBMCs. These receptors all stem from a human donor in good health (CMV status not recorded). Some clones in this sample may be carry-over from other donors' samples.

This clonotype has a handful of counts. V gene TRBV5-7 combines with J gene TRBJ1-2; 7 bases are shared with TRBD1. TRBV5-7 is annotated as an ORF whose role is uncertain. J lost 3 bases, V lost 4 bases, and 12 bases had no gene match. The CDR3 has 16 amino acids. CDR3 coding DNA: TGTGCCAGCAGCACCCGCCAGGGGGATTTAGACTATGGCTACACCTTC. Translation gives CASSTRQGDLDYGYTF.

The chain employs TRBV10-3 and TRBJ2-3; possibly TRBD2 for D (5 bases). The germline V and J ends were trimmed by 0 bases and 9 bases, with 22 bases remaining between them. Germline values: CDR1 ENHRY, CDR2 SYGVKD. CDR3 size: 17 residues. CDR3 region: CAISESSSGRPRGTQYF. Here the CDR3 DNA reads TGTGCCATCAGTGAGTCGAGCTCGGGAAGGCCCCGGGGAACGCAGTATTTT.

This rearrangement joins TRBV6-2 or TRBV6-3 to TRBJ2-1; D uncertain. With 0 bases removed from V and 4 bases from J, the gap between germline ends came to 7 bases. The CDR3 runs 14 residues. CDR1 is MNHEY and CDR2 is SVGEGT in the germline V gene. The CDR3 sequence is CASSYSSGYNEQFF. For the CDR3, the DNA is TGTGCCAGCAGTTACTCTTCCGGATACAATGAGCAGTTCTTC.

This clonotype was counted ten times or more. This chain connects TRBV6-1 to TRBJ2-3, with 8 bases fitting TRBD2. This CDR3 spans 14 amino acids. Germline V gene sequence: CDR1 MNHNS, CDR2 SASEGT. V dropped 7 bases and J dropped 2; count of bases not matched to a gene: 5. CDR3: CASNRGGYTDTQYF. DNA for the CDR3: TGTGCCAGCAACCGGGGGGGGTACACAGATACGCAGTATTTT.

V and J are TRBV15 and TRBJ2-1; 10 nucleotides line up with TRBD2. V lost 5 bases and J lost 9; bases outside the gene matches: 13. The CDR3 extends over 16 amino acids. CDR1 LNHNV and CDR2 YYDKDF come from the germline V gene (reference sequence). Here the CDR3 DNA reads TGTGCCACCAGCGGGAGCGGGGGGGCCCATTTAGGTGAGCAGTTCTTC. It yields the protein CATSGSGGAHLGEQFF.

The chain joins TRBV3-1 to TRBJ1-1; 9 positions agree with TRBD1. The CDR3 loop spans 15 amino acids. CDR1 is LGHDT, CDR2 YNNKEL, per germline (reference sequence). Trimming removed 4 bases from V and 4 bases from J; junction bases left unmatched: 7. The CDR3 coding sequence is TGTGCCAGCAGCCGAACAGGGGGCATCGTCACTGAAGCTTTCTTT. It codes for CASSRTGGIVTEAFF.

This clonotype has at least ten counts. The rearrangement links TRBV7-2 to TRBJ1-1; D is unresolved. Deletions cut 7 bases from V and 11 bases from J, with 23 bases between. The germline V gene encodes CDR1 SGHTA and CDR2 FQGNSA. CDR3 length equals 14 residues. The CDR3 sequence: CASTRRATFSKAFF. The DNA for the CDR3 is TGTGCCAGCACCCGACGGGCGACCTTCTCAAAGGCTTTCTTT.

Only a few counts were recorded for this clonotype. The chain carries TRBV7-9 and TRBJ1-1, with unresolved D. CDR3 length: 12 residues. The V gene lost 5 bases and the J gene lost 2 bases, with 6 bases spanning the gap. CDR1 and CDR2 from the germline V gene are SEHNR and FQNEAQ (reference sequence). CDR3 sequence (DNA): TGTGCCAGCAGCGAATTTAACACTGAAGCTTTCTTT. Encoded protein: CASSEFNTEAFF.

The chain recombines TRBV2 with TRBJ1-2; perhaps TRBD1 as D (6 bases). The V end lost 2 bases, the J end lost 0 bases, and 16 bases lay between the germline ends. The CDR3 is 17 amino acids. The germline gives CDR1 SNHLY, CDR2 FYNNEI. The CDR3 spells CASSEPGALPSNYGYTF. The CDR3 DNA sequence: TGTGCCAGCAGTGAACCAGGGGCCCTACCTTCTAACTATGGCTACACCTTC.

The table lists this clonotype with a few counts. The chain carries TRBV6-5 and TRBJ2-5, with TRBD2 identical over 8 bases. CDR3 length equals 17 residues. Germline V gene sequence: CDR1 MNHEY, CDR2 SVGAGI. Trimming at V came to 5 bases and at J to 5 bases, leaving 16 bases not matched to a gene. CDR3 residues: CASSGEDYGGAQETQYF. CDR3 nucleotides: TGTGCCAGCAGTGGGGAAGATTACGGGGGGGCGCAGGAGACCCAGTACTTC.

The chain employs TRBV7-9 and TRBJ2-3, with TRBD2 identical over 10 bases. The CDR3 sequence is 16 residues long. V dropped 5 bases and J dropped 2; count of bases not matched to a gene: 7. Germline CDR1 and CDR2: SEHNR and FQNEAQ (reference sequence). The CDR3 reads CASSLCTSGATDTQYF. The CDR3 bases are TGTGCCAGCAGCCTATGTACTAGCGGGGCCACAGATACGCAGTATTTT.

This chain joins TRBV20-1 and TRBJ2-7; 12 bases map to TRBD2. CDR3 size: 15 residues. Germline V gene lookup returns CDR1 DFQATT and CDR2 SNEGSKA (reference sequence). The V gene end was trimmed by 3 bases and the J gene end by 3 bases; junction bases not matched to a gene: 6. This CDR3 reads CSARSTSGGHYEQYF. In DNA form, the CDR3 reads TGCAGTGCTAGGTCGACTAGCGGGGGCCACTACGAGCAGTACTTC.

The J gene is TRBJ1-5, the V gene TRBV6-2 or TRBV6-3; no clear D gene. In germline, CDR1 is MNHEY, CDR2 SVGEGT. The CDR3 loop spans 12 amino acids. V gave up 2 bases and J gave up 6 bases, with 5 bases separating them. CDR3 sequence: CASSYGPQPQHF. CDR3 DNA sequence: TGTGCCAGCAGTTACGGGCCTCAGCCCCAGCATTTT.

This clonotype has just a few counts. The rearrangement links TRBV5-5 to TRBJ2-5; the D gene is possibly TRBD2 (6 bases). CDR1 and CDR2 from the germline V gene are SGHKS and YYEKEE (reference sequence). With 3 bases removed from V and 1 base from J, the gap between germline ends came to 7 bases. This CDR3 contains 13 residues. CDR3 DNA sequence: TGTGCCAGCAGCTGGGGGGTCCAAGAGACCCAGTACTTC. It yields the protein CASSWGVQETQYF.

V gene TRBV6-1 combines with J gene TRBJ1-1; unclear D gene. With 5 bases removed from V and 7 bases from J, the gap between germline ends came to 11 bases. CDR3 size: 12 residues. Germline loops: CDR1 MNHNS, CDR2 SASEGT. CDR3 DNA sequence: TGTGCCAGCAGTTTGGACGGTATTGAAGCTTTCTTT. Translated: CASSLDGIEAFF.

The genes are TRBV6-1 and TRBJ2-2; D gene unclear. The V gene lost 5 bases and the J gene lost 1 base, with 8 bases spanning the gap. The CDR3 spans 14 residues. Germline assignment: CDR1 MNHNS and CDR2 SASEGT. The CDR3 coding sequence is TGTGCCAGCAGTCCCCTTAGGAACACCGGGGAGCTGTTTTTT. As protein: CASSPLRNTGELFF.

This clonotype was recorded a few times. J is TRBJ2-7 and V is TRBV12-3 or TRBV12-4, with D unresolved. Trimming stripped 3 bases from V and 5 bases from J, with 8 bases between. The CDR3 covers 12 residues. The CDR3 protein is CASSLTGHEQYF. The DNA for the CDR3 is TGTGCCAGCAGTTTGACGGGCCACGAGCAGTACTTC.

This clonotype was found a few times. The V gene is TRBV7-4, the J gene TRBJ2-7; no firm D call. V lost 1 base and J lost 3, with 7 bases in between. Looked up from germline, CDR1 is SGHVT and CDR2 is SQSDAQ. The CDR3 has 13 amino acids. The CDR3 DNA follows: TGTGCCAGCAGCTTAGTCCTACACTACGAGCAGTACTTC. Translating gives CASSLVLHYEQYF.